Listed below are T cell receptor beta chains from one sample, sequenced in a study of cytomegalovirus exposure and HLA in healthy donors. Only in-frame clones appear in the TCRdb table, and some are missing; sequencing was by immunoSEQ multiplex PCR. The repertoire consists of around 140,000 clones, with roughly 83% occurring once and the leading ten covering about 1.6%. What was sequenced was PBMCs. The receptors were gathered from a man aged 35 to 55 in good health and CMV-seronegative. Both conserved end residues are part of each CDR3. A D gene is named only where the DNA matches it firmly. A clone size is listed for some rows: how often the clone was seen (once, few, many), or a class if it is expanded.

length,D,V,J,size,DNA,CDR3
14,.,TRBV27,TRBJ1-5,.,TGTGCCAGCAGTTTAGGGGGCAAGGGCCAGCCCCAGCATTTT,CASSLGGKGQPQHF
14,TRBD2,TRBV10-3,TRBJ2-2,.,TGTGCCATCAGGGCGGGAGGGCGAACCGGGGAGCTGTTTTTT,CAIRAGGRTGELFF
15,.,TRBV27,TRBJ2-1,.,TGTGCCAGCAGCCAAGGTACTAAAGCCTACAATGAGCAGTTCTTC,CASSQGTKAYNEQFF
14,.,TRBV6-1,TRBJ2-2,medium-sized,TGTGCCAGCAGTGCTAGGCCCGCAACCGGGGAGCTGTTTTTT,CASSARPATGELFF
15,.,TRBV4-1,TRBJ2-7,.,TGCGCCAGCAGGTTCATAGCGTTGAGCTCCTACGAGCAGTACTTC,CASRFIALSSYEQYF
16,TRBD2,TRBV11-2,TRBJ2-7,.,TGTGCCAGCAGCTTCTGGGGGAGCGGGAGGGTCTCCGAGCAGTACTTC,CASSFWGSGRVSEQYF
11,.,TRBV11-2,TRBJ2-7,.,TGTGCCAGCAGCCCCCCAGTCGAGCAGTACTTC,CASSPPVEQYF
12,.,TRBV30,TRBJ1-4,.,TGTGCCTGGTTACGGGTACCTGAAAAACTGTTTTTT,CAWLRVPEKLFF
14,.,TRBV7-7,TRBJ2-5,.,TGTGCTAGCAGCCGCACCGACACCCAAGAGACCCAGTACTTC,CASSRTDTQETQYF
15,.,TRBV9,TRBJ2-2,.,TGTGCCAGCAGCGAAACAGGGTCTGGGACCGGGGAGCTGTTTTTT,CASSETGSGTGELFF
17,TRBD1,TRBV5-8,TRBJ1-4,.,TGTGCCAGCAGCCCTGGGACAGTCTCGACCCATAATGAAAAACTGTTTTTT,CASSPGTVSTHNEKLFF
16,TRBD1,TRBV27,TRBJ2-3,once,TGTGCCAGCAGTAACCGTCCGGGACAGAGTCGTTGGACGCAGTATTTT,CASSNRPGQSRWTQYF
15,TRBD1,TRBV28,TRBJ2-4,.,TGTGCCAGCAGGACAGGGGGCTTCGCCAAAAACATTCAGTACTTC,CASRTGGFAKNIQYF
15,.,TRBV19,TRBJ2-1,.,TGTGCCAGTACACTAACGGGGTCGGTCAGCGATGAGCAGTTCTTC,CASTLTGSVSDEQFF
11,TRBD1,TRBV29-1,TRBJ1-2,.,TGCAGCGTGGGACAGGGGGACTGGATCACCTTC,CSVGQGDWITF
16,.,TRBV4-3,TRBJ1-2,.,TGCGCCAGCAGCCCGCGGGAGGTGCCCAATAGGTATGGCTACACCTTC,CASSPREVPNRYGYTF
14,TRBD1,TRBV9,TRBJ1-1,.,TGTGCCAGCAGCGTACGGGACAGGGGCGCGGAAGCTTTCTTT,CASSVRDRGAEAFF
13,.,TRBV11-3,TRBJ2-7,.,TGTGCCAGCAGCTTAGGCGAGGGCGACGAGCAGTACTTC,CASSLGEGDEQYF
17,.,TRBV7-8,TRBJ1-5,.,TGTGCCAGCAGCCTAGAGGGGGTAGCGTATAGCAATCAGCCCCAGCATTTT,CASSLEGVAYSNQPQHF
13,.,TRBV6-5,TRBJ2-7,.,TGTGCCAGCAGTTTAGAAGTCGGAGCCGAGCAGTACTTC,CASSLEVGAEQYF
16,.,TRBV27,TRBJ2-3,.,TGTGCCAGCAGACGGGACTCCACGAGACTCACAGATACGCAGTATTTT,CASRRDSTRLTDTQYF
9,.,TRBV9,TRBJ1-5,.,TGTGCCAGTCGTCAGCCCCAGCATTTT,CASRQPQHF
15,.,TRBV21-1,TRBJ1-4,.,TGTGCCAGCAGCGGCCCGGGACAGTTTAATGAAAAACTGTTTTTT,CASSGPGQFNEKLFF
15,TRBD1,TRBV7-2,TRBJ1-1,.,TGTGCCAGCAGCCCCAGACAGGGTTCGGCAGCTGAAGCTTTCTTT,CASSPRQGSAAEAFF
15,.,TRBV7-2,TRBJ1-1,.,TGTGCCAGCAGCTTATCCGGACATATGAACACTGAAGCTTTCTTT,CASSLSGHMNTEAFF
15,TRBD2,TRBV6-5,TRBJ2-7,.,TGTGCCAGCAGTCGAACCGGGACTAGCGCGTACGAGCAGTACTTC,CASSRTGTSAYEQYF
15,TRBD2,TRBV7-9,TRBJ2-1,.,TGTGCCAGCAGCTGGGGGACTAGCGAAGGCCATGAGCAGTTCTTC,CASSWGTSEGHEQFF
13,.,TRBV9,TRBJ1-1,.,TGTGCCAGCAGCGTAGGGGGAGGCCCTGAAGCTTTCTTT,CASSVGGGPEAFF
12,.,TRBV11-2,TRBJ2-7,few,TGTGCCAGCAGCGCTAGCTCCTACGAGCAGTACTTC,CASSASSYEQYF
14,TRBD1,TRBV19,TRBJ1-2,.,TGTGCCAGTAGTGCCGGCGGGACAGTCTATGGCTACACCTTC,CASSAGGTVYGYTF
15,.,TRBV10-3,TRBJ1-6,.,TGTGCCATCAGTGAGGCAGGGGAACATAATTCACCCCTCCACTTT,CAISEAGEHNSPLHF
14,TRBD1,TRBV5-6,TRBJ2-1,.,TGTGCCAGCAGCTTGGGACAGGGGATCAATGAGCAGTTCTTC,CASSLGQGINEQFF
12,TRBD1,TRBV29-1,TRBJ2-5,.,TGCAGCGGAAGACAGGGGGGAGAGACCCAGTACTTC,CSGRQGGETQYF
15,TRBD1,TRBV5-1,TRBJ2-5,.,TGCGCCAGCAGCTTGGAGGACAGGGGGCACGAGACCCAGTACTTC,CASSLEDRGHETQYF
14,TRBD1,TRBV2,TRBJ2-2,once,TGTGCCAGCAGTAATTACAGGGGCACCGGGGAGCTGTTTTTT,CASSNYRGTGELFF
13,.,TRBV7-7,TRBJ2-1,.,TGTGCTAGCAGCTTAGACTCACTCGGTGAGCAGTTCTTC,CASSLDSLGEQFF
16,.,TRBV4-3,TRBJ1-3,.,TGCGCCAGCAGCCAGACAAGGGGGAGGGCTGGAAACACCATATATTTT,CASSQTRGRAGNTIYF
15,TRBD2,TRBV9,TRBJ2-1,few,TGTGCCAGCAGCGATCGGCGGGGGGGCCGGGATGAGCAGTTCTTC,CASSDRRGGRDEQFF
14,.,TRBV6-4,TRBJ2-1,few,TGTGCCAGCAGTGGGGGGGAGAACTACAATGAGCAGTTCTTC,CASSGGENYNEQFF
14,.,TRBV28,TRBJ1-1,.,TGTGCCAGCAGTTTATCCGTCTTGAACACTGAAGCTTTCTTT,CASSLSVLNTEAFF
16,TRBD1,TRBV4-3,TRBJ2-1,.,TGCGCCAGCAGCCAAGATCCAGGGGGCGGCTACAATGAGCAGTTCTTC,CASSQDPGGGYNEQFF
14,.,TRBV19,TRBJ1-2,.,TGTGCCAGTAGTTTCCGACAGGCTAACTATGGCTACACCTTC,CASSFRQANYGYTF
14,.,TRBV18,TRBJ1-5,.,TGTGCCAGCTCACCTCAGGGAAGCAATCAGCCCCAGCATTTT,CASSPQGSNQPQHF
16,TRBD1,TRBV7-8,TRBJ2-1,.,TGTGCCAGCAGACCCCGGGACAGGGGGCTGTACAATGAGCAGTTCTTC,CASRPRDRGLYNEQFF
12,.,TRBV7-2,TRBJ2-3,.,TGTGCCAGCAGCCCCGGGTGGGATACGCAGTATTTT,CASSPGWDTQYF